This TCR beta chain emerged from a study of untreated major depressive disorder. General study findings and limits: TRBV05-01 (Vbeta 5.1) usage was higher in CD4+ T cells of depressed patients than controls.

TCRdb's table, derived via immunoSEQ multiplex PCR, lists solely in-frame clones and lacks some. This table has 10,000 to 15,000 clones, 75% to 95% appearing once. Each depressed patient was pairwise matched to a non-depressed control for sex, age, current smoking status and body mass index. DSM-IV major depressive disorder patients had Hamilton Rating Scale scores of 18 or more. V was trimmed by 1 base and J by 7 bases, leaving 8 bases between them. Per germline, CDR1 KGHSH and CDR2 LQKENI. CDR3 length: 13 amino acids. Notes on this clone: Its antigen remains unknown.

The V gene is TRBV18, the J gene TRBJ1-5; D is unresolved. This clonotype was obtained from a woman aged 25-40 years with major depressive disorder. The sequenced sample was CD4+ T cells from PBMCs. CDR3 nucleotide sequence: TGTGCCAGCTCACCACAGGCCCGGCAGCCCCAGCATTTT. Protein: CASSPQARQPQHF.